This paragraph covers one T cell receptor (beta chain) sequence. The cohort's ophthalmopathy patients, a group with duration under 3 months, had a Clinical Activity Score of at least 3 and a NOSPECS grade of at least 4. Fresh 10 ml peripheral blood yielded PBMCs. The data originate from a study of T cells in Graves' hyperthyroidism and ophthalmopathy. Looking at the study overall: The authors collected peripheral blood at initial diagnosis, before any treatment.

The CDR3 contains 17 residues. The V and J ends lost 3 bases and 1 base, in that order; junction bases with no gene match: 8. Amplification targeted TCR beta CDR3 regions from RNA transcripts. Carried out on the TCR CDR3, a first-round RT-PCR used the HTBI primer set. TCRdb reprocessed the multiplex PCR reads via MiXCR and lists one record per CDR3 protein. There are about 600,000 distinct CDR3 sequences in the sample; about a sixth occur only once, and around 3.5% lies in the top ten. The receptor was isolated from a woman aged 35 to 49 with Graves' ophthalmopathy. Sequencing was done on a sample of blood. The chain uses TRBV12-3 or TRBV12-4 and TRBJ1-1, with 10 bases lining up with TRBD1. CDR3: CASSLGTRDRGNTEAFF. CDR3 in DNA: TGTGCCAGCAGTTTGGGTACCAGGGACAGGGGGAACACTGAAGCTTTCTTT.